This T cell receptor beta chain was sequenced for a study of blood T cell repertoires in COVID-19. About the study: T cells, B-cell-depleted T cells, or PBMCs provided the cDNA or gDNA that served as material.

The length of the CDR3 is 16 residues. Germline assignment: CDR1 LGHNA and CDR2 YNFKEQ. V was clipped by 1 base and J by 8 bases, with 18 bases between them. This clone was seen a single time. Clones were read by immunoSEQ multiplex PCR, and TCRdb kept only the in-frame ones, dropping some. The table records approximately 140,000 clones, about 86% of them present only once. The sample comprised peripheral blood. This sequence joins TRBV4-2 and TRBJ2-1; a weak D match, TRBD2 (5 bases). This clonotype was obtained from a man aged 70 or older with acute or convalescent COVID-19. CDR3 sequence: CASSQAPLNLAYEQFF. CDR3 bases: TGTGCCAGCAGCCAAGCCCCTCTCAACTTAGCGTATGAGCAGTTCTTC.